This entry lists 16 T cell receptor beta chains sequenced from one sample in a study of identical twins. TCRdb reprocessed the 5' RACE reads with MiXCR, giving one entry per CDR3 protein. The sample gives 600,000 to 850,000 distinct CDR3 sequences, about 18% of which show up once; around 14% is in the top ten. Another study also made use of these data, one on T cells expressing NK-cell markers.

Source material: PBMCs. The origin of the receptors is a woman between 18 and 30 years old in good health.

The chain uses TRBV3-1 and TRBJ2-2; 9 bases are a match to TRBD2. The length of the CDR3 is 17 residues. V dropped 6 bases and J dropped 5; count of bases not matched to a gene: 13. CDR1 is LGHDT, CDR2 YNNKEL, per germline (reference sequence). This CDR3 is CASRQKGLATNTGELFF. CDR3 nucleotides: TGTGCCAGCAGACAAAAGGGACTAGCAACTAATACCGGGGAGCTGTTTTTT.

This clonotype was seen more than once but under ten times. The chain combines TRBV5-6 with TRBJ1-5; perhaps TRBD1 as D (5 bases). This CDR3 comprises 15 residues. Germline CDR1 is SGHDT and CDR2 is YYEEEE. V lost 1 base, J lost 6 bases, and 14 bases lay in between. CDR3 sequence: CASSLYGAFGQPQHF. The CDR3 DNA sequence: TGTGCCAGCAGCTTGTACGGGGCTTTTGGTCAGCCCCAGCATTTT.

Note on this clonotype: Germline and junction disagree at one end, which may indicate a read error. CDR3 DNA: TGTGCCGGCAGCCCGCGAACCAGGGGGCCTGAGCAGTTCTTC. Protein: CAGSPRTRGPEQFF. This chain links TRBV7-2 with TRBJ2-1; 8 bases fit TRBD1. Germline V gene lookup returns CDR1 SGHTA and CDR2 FQGNSA. The CDR3 has 14 residues.

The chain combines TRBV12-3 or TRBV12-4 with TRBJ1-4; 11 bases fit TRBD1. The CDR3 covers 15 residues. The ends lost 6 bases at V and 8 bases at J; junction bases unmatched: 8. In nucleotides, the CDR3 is TGTGCCAGCAGCCCTCTCGGGACAGGGGGGGAAAAACTGTTTTTT. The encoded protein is CASSPLGTGGEKLFF.

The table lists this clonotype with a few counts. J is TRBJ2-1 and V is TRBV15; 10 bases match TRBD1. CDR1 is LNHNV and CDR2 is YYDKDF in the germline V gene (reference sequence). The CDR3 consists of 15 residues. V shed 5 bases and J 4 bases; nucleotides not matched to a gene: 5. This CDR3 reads CATSSGTGDYNEQFF. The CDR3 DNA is TGTGCCACCAGCTCCGGGACAGGGGATTACAATGAGCAGTTCTTC. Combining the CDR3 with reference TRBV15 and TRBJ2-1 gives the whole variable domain DAMVIQNPRYQVTQFGKPVTLSCSQTLNHNVMYWYQQKSSQAPKLLFHYYDKDFNNEADTPDNFQSRRPNTSFCFLDIRSPGLGDTAMYLCATSSGTGDYNEQFFGPGTRLTVL.

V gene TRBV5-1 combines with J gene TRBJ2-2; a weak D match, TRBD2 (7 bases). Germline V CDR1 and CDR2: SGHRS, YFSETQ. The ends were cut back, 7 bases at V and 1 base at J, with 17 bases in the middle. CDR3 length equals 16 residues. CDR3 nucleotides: TGCGCCAGCGGATCTCCAGCGGGACAGAACACCGGGGAGCTGTTTTTT. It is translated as CASGSPAGQNTGELFF.

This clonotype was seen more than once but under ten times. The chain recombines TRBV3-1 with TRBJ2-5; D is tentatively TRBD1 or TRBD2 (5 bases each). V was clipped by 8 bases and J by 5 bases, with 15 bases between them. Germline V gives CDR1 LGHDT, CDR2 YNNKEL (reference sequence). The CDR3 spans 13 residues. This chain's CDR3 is CASGQLVRETQYF. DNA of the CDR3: TGTGCCAGCGGACAACTAGTCCGCGAGACCCAGTACTTC.

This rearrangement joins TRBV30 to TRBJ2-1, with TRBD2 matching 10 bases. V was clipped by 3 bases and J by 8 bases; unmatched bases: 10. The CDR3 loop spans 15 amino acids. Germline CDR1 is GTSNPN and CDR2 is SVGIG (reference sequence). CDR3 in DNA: TGTGCCTGGAGGGGACCTAGCGGGAGTATCCATGAGCAGTTCTTC. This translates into CAWRGPSGSIHEQFF.

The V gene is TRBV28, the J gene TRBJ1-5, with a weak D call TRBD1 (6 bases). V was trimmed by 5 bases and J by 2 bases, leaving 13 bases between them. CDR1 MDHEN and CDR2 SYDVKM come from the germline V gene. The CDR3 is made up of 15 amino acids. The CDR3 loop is CASSIQGSGNQPQHF. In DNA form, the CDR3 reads TGTGCCAGCAGTATACAGGGATCTGGCAATCAGCCCCAGCATTTT.

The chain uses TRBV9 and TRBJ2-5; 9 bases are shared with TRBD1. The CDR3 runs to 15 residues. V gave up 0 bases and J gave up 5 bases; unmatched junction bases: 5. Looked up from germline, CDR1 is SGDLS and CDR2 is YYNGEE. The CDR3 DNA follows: TGTGCCAGCAGCGTAGGGACAGGGGAGGAGGAGACCCAGTACTTC. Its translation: CASSVGTGEEETQYF.

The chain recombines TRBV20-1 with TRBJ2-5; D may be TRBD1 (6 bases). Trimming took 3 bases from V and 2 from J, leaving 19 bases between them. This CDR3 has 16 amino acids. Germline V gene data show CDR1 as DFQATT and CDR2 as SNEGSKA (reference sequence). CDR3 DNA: TGCAGTGCTAGGGGCCGAGAACCGAGGGGGCAAGAGACCCAGTACTTC. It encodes CSARGREPRGQETQYF.

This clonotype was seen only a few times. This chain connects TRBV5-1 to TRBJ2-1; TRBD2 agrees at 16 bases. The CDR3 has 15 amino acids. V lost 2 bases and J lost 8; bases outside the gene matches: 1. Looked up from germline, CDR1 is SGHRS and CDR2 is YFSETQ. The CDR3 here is CASSFGTSGGDEQFF. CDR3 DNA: TGCGCCAGCAGCTTCGGGACTAGCGGGGGGGATGAGCAGTTCTTC.

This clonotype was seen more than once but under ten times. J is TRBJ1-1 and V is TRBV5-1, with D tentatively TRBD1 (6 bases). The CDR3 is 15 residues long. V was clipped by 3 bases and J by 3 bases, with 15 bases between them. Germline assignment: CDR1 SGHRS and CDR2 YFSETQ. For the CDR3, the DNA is TGCGCCAGCAGCTGGAGGGGGACGGAGTACACTGAAGCTTTCTTT. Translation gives CASSWRGTEYTEAFF.

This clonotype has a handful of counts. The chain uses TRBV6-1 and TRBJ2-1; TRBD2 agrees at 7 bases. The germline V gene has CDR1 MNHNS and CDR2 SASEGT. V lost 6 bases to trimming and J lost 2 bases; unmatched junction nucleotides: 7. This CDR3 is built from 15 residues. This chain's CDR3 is CASSTSGATYNEQFF. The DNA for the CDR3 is TGTGCCAGCAGCACGAGCGGGGCTACCTACAATGAGCAGTTCTTC.

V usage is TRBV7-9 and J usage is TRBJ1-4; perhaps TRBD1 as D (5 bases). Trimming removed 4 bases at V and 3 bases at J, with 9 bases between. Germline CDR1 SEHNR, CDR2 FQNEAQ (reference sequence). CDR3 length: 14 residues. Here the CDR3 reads CASSWGRANEKLFF. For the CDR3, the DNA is TGTGCCAGCAGCTGGGGACGGGCTAATGAAAAACTGTTTTTT.

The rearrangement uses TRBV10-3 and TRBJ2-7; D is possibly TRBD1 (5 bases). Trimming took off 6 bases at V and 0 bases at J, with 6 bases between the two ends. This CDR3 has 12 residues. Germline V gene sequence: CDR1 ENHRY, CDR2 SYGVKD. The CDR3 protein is CAISTGSYEQYF. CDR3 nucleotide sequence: TGTGCCATCAGCACAGGCTCCTACGAGCAGTACTTC.